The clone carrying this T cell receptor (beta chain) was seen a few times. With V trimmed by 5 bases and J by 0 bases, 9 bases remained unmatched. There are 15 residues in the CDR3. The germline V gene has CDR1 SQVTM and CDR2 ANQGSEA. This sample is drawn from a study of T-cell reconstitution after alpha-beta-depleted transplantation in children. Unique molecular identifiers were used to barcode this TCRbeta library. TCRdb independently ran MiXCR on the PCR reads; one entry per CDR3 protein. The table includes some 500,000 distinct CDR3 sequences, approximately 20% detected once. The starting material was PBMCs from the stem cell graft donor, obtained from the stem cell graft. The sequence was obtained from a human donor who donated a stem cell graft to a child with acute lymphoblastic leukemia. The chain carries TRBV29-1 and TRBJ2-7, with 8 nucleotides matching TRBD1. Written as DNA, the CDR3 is TGCAGCGTTCACCTCCACAGGGGGTACTCCTACGAGCAGTACTTC. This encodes CSVHLHRGYSYEQYF.